The source of this TCR beta chain is a study of blood T cell repertoires in COVID-19. Participant reports of clinical history set cohort assignment. V shed 8 bases, J shed 4 bases, and the junction held 5 bases outside the gene matches. CDR3 length: 13 residues. The V gene's germline CDR1 is MNHEY and CDR2 SMNVEV (reference sequence). Profiling relied on immunoSEQ multiplex PCR, and the TCRdb table lists in-frame clones only, not all of them. The data show some 270,000 clones, around 90% seen once. The sample comprised PBMCs or T cells enriched from blood (not recorded which). The clonotype was recovered from a woman aged 25-40 years with acute COVID-19. V gene TRBV27 combines with J gene TRBJ1-5; TRBD1 aligns across 7 bases. CDR3 in DNA: TGTGCCAGCGGATGGGACAGAAATCAGCCCCAGCATTTT. It encodes CASGWDRNQPQHF.